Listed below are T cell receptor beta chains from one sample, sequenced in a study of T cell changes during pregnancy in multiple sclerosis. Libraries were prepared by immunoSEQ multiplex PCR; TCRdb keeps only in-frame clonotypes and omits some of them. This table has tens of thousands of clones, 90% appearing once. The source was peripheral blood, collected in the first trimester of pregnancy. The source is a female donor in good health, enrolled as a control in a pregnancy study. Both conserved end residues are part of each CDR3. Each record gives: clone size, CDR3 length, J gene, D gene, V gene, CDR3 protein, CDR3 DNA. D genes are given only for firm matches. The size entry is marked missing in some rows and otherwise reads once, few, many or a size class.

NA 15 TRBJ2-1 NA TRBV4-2 CASSRGTPSYNEQFF TGTGCCAGCAGCCGAGGGACTCCCTCCTACAATGAGCAGTTCTTC
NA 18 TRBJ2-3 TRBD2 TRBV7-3 CASSLKGASGTSTDTQYF TGTGCCAGCAGCTTAAAGGGGGCTAGCGGGACTAGCACAGATACGCAGTATTTT
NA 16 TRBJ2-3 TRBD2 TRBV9 CASSSSGGPITDTQYF TGTGCCAGCAGCTCGAGCGGGGGGCCCATCACAGATACGCAGTATTTT
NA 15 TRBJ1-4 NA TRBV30 CAWTGKGATNEKLFF TGTGCCTGGACGGGGAAGGGTGCAACTAATGAAAAACTGTTTTTT
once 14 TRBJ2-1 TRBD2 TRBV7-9 CATILAASYNEQFF TGTGCCACCATCCTAGCGGCCTCCTACAATGAGCAGTTCTTC
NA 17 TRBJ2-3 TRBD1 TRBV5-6 CASSITDRAYFTDTQYF TGTGCCAGCAGCATCACCGACAGGGCCTATTTCACAGATACGCAGTATTTT
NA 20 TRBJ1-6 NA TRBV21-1 CASSFFGVTVKSSYNSPLHF TGTGCCAGCAGCTTCTTTGGGGTGACAGTTAAGAGCTCCTATAATTCACCCCTCCACTTT
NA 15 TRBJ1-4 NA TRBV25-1 CASSEETVTNEKLFF TGTGCCAGCAGTGAAGAGACTGTTACTAATGAAAAACTGTTTTTT
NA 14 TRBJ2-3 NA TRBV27 CASSLAAGTDTQYF TGTGCCAGCAGTTTAGCGGCCGGGACAGATACGCAGTATTTT
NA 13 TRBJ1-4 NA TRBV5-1 CASSFPENEKLFF TGCGCCAGCAGCTTTCCAGAAAATGAAAAACTGTTTTTT
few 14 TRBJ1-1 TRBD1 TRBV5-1 CASGTGGVWTEAFF TGCGCCAGCGGGACAGGGGGCGTGTGGACTGAAGCTTTCTTT
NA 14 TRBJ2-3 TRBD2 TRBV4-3 CASSPAGEADTQYF TGCGCCAGCAGCCCAGCGGGAGAAGCAGATACGCAGTATTTT
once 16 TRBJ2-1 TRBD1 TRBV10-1 CASSDIRDRVGNEQFF TGCGCCAGCAGTGATATCCGGGACAGGGTGGGTAATGAGCAGTTCTTC
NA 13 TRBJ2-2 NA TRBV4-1 CASSQTGAGELFF TGCGCCAGCAGCCAAACGGGGGCCGGGGAGCTGTTTTTT
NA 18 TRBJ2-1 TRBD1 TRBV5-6 CASSLPGQGAKGVHEQFF TGTGCCAGCAGCTTGCCGGGACAGGGGGCGAAAGGAGTCCATGAGCAGTTCTTC
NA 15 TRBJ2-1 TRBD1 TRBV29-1 CSVPRQGMAYNEQFF TGCAGCGTGCCAAGACAGGGCATGGCCTACAATGAGCAGTTCTTC
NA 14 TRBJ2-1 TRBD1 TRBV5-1 CASSLGTGNNEQFF TGCGCCAGCAGCTTGGGGACAGGAAACAATGAGCAGTTCTTC
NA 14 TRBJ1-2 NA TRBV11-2 CASSLGRTAYGYTF TGTGCCAGCAGCTTAGGAAGGACAGCCTATGGCTACACCTTC
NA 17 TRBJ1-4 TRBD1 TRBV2 CASSPFATQGGNEKLFF TGTGCCAGCAGTCCCTTCGCGACACAGGGGGGCAATGAAAAACTGTTTTTT
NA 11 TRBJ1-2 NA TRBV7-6 CASSFYYGYTF TGTGCCAGCAGCTTCTACTATGGCTACACCTTC
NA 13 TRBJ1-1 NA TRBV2 CASSVAGNTEAFF TGTGCCAGCAGTGTAGCCGGGAACACTGAAGCTTTCTTT
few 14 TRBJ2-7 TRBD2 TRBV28 CASSLSGRDYEQYF TGTGCCAGCAGTTTGAGCGGGAGGGACTACGAGCAGTACTTC
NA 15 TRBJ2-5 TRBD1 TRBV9 CASSVDTGTGETQYF TGTGCCAGCAGCGTAGACACAGGGACAGGAGAGACCCAGTACTTC
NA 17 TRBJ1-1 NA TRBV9 CASSVGHVGQKNTEAFF TGTGCCAGCAGCGTAGGTCATGTGGGGCAGAAGAACACTGAAGCTTTCTTT
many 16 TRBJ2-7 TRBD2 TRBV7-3 CASSLAPTSGLNEQYF TGTGCCAGCAGCTTAGCCCCGACTAGCGGGCTGAACGAGCAGTACTTC
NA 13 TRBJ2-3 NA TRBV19 CASSTSNRETQYF TGTGCCAGTAGTACCTCCAACAGGGAGACGCAGTATTTT
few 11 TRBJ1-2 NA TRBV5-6 CASSLESGYTF TGTGCCAGCAGCTTGGAGAGCGGCTACACCTTC
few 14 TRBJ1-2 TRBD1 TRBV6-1 CASSEPPGGYGYTF TGTGCCAGCAGTGAACCCCCAGGGGGGTATGGCTACACCTTC
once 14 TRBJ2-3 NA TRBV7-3 CASSPGTVSDTQYF TGTGCCAGCAGCCCTGGGACTGTTTCAGATACGCAGTATTTT
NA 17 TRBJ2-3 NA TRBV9 CASSGTMSLGTTDTQYF TGTGCCAGCAGCGGGACTATGAGCCTGGGAACCACAGATACGCAGTATTTT
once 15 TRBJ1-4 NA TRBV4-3 CASSQTTAKNEKLFF TGCGCCAGCAGCCAAACGACAGCCAAAAATGAAAAACTGTTTTTT
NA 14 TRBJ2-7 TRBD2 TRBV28 CASRVAGSAYEQYF TGTGCCAGCAGAGTAGCGGGATCGGCCTACGAGCAGTACTTC
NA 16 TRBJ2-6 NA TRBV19 CASTMGQNSGANVLTF TGTGCCAGTACCATGGGGCAGAACTCTGGGGCCAACGTCCTGACTTTC
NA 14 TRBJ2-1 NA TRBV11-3 CASSLEGGNNEQFF TGTGCCAGCAGCTTAGAAGGCGGAAACAATGAGCAGTTCTTC
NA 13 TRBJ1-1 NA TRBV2 CASLSSPNTEAFF TGTGCCAGCTTGTCTTCCCCGAACACTGAAGCTTTCTTT
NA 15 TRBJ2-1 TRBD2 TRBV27 CASSSGGLMAYEQFF TGTGCCAGCAGTTCGGGAGGGCTCATGGCCTATGAGCAGTTCTTC